The 15 T cell receptor beta chains below come from one sample, sequenced in a study of T cells in Graves' hyperthyroidism and ophthalmopathy. The TCR beta CDR3 regions underwent amplification using RNA transcripts as the source. A set of HTBI primers served as the primers for a first-round RT-PCR of the TCR CDR3. TCRdb reprocessed the multiplex PCR reads via MiXCR and lists one record per CDR3 protein. Here the sample spans about 200,000 distinct CDR3 sequences, approximately 17% being singletons. The specimen was blood. The source of these receptors is a man over 45 with Graves' hyperthyroidism.

This rearrangement joins TRBV6-5 to TRBJ2-3; D unclear. The CDR3 is 15 residues long. Looked up from germline, CDR1 is MNHEY and CDR2 is SVGAGI. Trimming took 0 bases from V and 2 from J, leaving 9 bases between them. The CDR3 DNA reads as TGTGCCAGCAGTTACTCTCCAGTTGACACAGATACGCAGTATTTT. This gives the protein CASSYSPVDTDTQYF.

This clonotype was found many times. The chain carries TRBV7-9 and TRBJ2-7, with 9 bases identical to TRBD1. Germline CDR1 and CDR2: SEHNR and FQNEAQ (reference sequence). The CDR3 totals 14 residues. Trimming at V came to 5 bases and at J to 4 bases, leaving 6 bases not matched to a gene. The CDR3 is CASSHRDRAYEQYF. DNA for the CDR3: TGTGCCAGCAGCCACCGGGACAGGGCATACGAGCAGTACTTC.

This clonotype has ten or more counts. V is TRBV30 and J is TRBJ1-3; no clear D. Trimming stripped 2 bases from V and 0 bases from J, with 11 bases between. The CDR3 runs to 15 residues. The germline V gene has CDR1 GTSNPN and CDR2 SVGIG (reference sequence). The CDR3 sequence is CAWSLARSSGNTIYF. The CDR3 bases are TGTGCCTGGAGTTTGGCTAGGAGCTCTGGAAACACCATATATTTT.

This clonotype was counted many times. The chain has TRBV6-1 and TRBJ1-5, with D hard to call. CDR3 size: 12 residues. The V gene lost 4 bases and the J gene lost 0 bases, with 1 base spanning the gap. CDR1 and CDR2 (germline): MNHNS, SASEGT. CDR3 residues: CASSVSNQPQHF. The CDR3 region has the DNA TGTGCCAGCAGTGTTAGCAATCAGCCCCAGCATTTT.

This clonotype was detected ten times or more. The rearrangement links TRBV4-2 to TRBJ2-3; 9 bases agree with TRBD1. The CDR3 length is 14 residues. Germline assignment: CDR1 LGHNA and CDR2 YNFKEQ. Trimming cost V 3 bases and J 8 bases; bases outside gene matches: 6. CDR3 nucleotides: TGTGCCAGCAGCCAGGACAGGGGAGAGGGTACGCAGTATTTT. Its protein is CASSQDRGEGTQYF.

The chain employs TRBV20-1 and TRBJ2-2; 9 bases align to TRBD2. CDR3 length equals 19 residues. CDR1 is DFQATT, CDR2 SNEGSKA, per germline (reference sequence). The V and J ends lost 5 bases and 2 bases, in that order; junction bases with no gene match: 18. The DNA for the CDR3 is TGCAGTGCTCCTCACTTCGGCGGGAGGGACGCGAAAAACACCGGGGAGCTGTTTTTT. This gives the protein CSAPHFGGRDAKNTGELFF.

In this sample, this clonotype turned up many times. This chain joins TRBV28 and TRBJ1-2; possible D gene TRBD1, 6 bases. Trimming removed 6 bases at V and 8 bases at J, with 19 bases between. CDR3 length equals 14 residues. Germline V gene lookup returns CDR1 MDHEN and CDR2 SYDVKM. The CDR3 DNA reads as TGTGCCAGCAGCCCGGCTCCGGGGGCGCGGGGCTACACCTTC. Amino acids: CASSPAPGARGYTF.

This clonotype was seen ten or more times. The CDR3 here is CSASWGEGNEQYF. The CDR3 DNA is TGCAGTGCTTCTTGGGGGGAGGGGAACGAGCAGTACTTC. J is TRBJ2-7 and V is TRBV20-1, with 7 bases fitting TRBD2. Germline CDR1 reads DFQATT; CDR2 reads SNEGSKA (reference sequence). The CDR3 totals 13 residues. The trim removed 5 bases at V and 5 bases at J, leaving 9 bases unmatched.

This clonotype was observed a handful of times. V gene TRBV5-1 combines with J gene TRBJ1-2; D unclear. Germline assignment: CDR1 SGHRS and CDR2 YFSETQ. This CDR3 has 14 amino acids. Trimming took 4 bases from V and 2 from J, leaving 12 bases between them. CDR3 sequence (DNA): TGCGCCAGCAGCGTACAGCCCGAGAACTATGGCTACACCTTC. Amino acids: CASSVQPENYGYTF.

This clonotype has a count of ten or more. The rearrangement links TRBV28 to TRBJ1-2; no clear D. CDR3 size: 11 residues. Germline CDR1 reads MDHEN; CDR2 reads SYDVKM. V was shortened by 4 bases and J by 4 bases, with 4 bases between the two germline ends. CDR3 sequence: CASSSAYGYTF. CDR3 sequence (DNA): TGTGCCAGCAGTTCAGCCTATGGCTACACCTTC.

Regarding this clonotype: One end of the junction is discordant with germline, which a read error may explain. This chain connects TRBV29-1 to TRBJ2-7, with D tentatively TRBD1 or TRBD2 (5 bases each). The CDR3 is 14 residues long. Per the germline V gene, CDR1 is SQVTM and CDR2 is ANQGSEA. Here the CDR3 DNA reads TGCAGCGTTAAAGAGAGGGGCCCGAACTACGAGCAGTACTTC. Encoded protein: CSVKERGPNYEQYF.

The CDR3 nucleotides read TGTGCCAGCAGCACCCTAGCGGGACTAGCAGGCAATGAGCAGTTCTTC. This gives the protein CASSTLAGLAGNEQFF. J is TRBJ2-1 and V is TRBV11-2, with 9 bases that match TRBD2. Trimming removed 5 bases from V and 6 bases from J; junction bases left unmatched: 11. The V gene's germline CDR1 is SGHAT and CDR2 FQNNGV. The CDR3 runs to 16 residues.

The chain carries TRBV7-9 and TRBJ2-3; 11 bases match TRBD2. Germline CDR1 and CDR2: SEHNR and FQNEAQ (reference sequence). The V and J ends lost 3 bases and 2 bases, in that order; junction bases with no gene match: 7. This CDR3 is 17 amino acids long. The CDR3 sequence is CASSFSTSGSITDTQYF. The CDR3 bases are TGTGCCAGCAGCTTTTCCACTAGCGGGAGCATCACAGATACGCAGTATTTT. Supplemented by reference TRBV7-9 and TRBJ2-3, the full variable domain reads DTGVSQNPRHKITKRGQNVTFRCDPISEHNRLYWYRQTLGQGPEFLTYFQNEAQLEKSRLLSDRFSAERPKGSFSTLEIQRTEQGDSAMYLCASSFSTSGSITDTQYFGPGTRLTVL.

This clonotype was picked up a small number of times. CDR3 bases: TGTGCCAGCAGCTTAGAGCCCTACGGTGAGCAGTTCTTC. This codes for CASSLEPYGEQFF. This rearrangement joins TRBV7-2 to TRBJ2-1; D not resolved. Per germline, CDR1 SGHTA and CDR2 FQGNSA. The length of the CDR3 is 13 residues. V gave up 1 base and J gave up 9 bases, with 10 bases separating them.

This clonotype was seen more than once but under ten times. Being one base from a much bigger clone, this may be a read error. Because the CDR3 is missing its conserved closing phenylalanine or tryptophan, this is likely a read error. The V call is TRBV18, the J call TRBJ1-2; possibly TRBD1 for D (5 bases). Per the germline V gene, CDR1 is KGHSH and CDR2 is LQKENI. Trimming removed 0 bases at V and 4 bases at J, with 9 bases between. This CDR3 has 14 residues. CDR3 in DNA: TGTGCCAGCTCACCACCGGGACGGAGCTATGGCTACACCCTC. This translates into CASSPPGRSYGYTL.